Sequencing of this T cell receptor (beta chain) was carried out in a study of T-cell reconstitution after alpha-beta-depleted transplantation in children. Findings of the study overall: Among T cells one year after transplant, newly produced cells accounted for most counts and diversity.

Unique molecular identifiers were used in preparing the TCRbeta library. TCRdb used MiXCR to reprocess the PCR reads, holding one entry per CDR3 protein. The table records under 450,000 distinct CDR3 sequences, 15% to 20% of them present only once. Germline V gene data show CDR1 as SQVTM and CDR2 as ANQGSEA. The ends lost 8 bases at V and 7 bases at J; junction bases unmatched: 11. The CDR3 has 13 residues. As to this clonotype: What it binds is unknown.

The receptor's source is a boy under two years old who had a stem cell transplant for Wiskott-Aldrich syndrome, so the T cells may come from the graft donor. The sequencing here drew on PBMCs, mostly from graft donor cells, taken 360 days after TCRalphabeta/CD19-depleted stem cell transplant. V and J are TRBV29-1 and TRBJ2-1, with 7 bases identical to TRBD2. This chain's CDR3 is CSLGGGRGNEQFF. In DNA form, the CDR3 reads TGCAGCTTGGGGGGGGGACGGGGAAATGAGCAGTTCTTC.